This TCR beta chain was recovered during a study of cytomegalovirus exposure and HLA in healthy donors. Turning to the study itself: It was reported in a later analysis that the same platform had been used for the approximately 110 validation repertoires as for the approximately 670 first-cohort repertoires. Study-wide results and limits: A few of the chains that were CMV-associated were confirmed in vitro to be specific for CMV antigens.

The CDR3 contains 15 residues. With 1 base removed from V and 6 bases from J, the gap between germline ends came to 17 bases. Germline-derived CDR1 and CDR2 are SGHRS and YFSETQ. Only in-frame clones appear in the TCRdb table, and some are missing; sequencing was by immunoSEQ multiplex PCR. The repertoire holds 300,000 or so clones, with 88% as singletons. Comment on this clone: The antigen is not known.

The receptor was derived from a man aged 25-40 years in good health and CMV-seronegative. This chain links TRBV5-1 with TRBJ2-7; D is undetermined. Input material: PBMCs. This chain's CDR3 is CASSLTGQRTREQYF. Here the CDR3 DNA reads TGCGCCAGCAGCTTGACTGGGCAAAGAACCCGCGAGCAGTACTTC.